This TCR beta chain stems from a study of blood T cell repertoires in COVID-19 (dated by TCRdb to about 2020). Background for the entire study: Collaborator samples came from the United States, Italy and Spain and covered acute and convalescent phases of COVID-19. The sample metadata nearly always contained a de-identified subject ID, COVID-19 status, age in years and sex. The prospective study material was composed of cDNA or gDNA derived from T cells, B-cell-depleted T cells, or PBMCs. Where available, HLA class I and class II types were taken from metadata supplied by the sample provider and were not determined by assay-based typing. Subjects who had been exposed to COVID-19, were actively infected with it, or had recovered from it provided the deeply sampled blood TCRbeta repertoires that made up the dataset. The repertoires were released in a freely available public database intended as a resource for research on the immune response to SARS-CoV-2. The samples were drawn from two sources: the first 160 participants of the ongoing ImmuneRACE study, and 1,000 to 1,500 subjects contributed by 6 global collaborators. The full study reports these points: Clinical and demographic metadata were provided uncurated, with the amount varying by source and participant.

TCRbeta CDR3 regions were amplified from genomic DNA by means of the immunoSEQ Assay, a bias-controlled multiplex PCR. As for how the authors treated the data: Nucleated cell counts per sample were estimated from amplification of reference gene primers within the assay. To quantify the absolute abundance of each unique TCRbeta CDR3 rearrangement, sequence reads were collapsed and filtered. For each sample, productive Simpson clonality was calculated by taking the square root of Simpson's diversity index across productive rearrangements. In its TCRdb copy, this immuneACCESS table keeps in-frame sequences only and misses some clones. Where compared with another copy, unresolved V genes explain less than half of these, and the others have no known cause. The V and J calls and the clone size are those of that table, but D and trimming were determined from the DNA. A total of 220,000 or so clones appear in this sample, roughly 84% of them only once. Of the sample, 2.9% falls within the top ten clones.

CDR1 and CDR2 are drawn from the germline V gene (reference sequence): LNHDA, SQIVND. The CDR3 runs 16 residues from the cysteine to the phenylalanine. This entry keeps only the CDR3 DNA: 48 bases, framed from base 1. The germline V and J ends show losses of 3 bases and 5 bases respectively, and no gene match explains 10 bases of the junction. Samples from volunteer blood donors who had recovered from COVID-19 were contributed by a second Seattle source. Collaborating institutions collected whole blood in K2EDTA tubes following their own protocols. For TCRbeta analysis, collaborator samples were shipped as frozen whole blood, as isolated PBMCs, or as DNA extracted from either sample type. Note on this clone: The antigen it recognizes is unknown. Per-nucleotide qualities are absent, and no much larger clonotype sits a single base away.

The sequence derives from a man in his forties or fifties who had recovered from COVID-19. Sequencing used peripheral blood. The chain is assembled from TRBV19 and TRBJ2-3, with 8 bases matching TRBD1. The DNA is as follows: TGTGCCAGTAGTATGAGGGGCAGGGGGCCTGGAGATACGCAGTATTTT. It translates to CASSMRGRGPGDTQYF.